Below, 14 T cell receptor beta chains from the same sample are listed, as sequenced in a study of T cells in Graves' hyperthyroidism and ophthalmopathy. Amplified TCR beta CDR3 regions came from RNA transcripts. First-round RT-PCR of the TCR CDR3 relied on the HTBI primer set. TCRdb fed the multiplex PCR reads into MiXCR, producing one record per CDR3 protein. Among 250,000 to 300,000 distinct CDR3 sequences listed, less than 20% were seen once. Sequencing used blood. The source of these receptors is a man in his forties or fifties with Graves' ophthalmopathy.

This clonotype was recorded only once. The rearrangement uses TRBV11-2 and TRBJ2-3; D gene uncertain. This CDR3 comprises 14 residues. V was shortened by 6 bases and J by 2 bases, with 12 bases between the two germline ends. Germline-derived CDR1 and CDR2 are SGHAT and FQNNGV. The chain's CDR3 is CASRTGVFTDTQYF. DNA of the CDR3: TGTGCCAGCAGGACTGGGGTATTCACAGATACGCAGTATTTT. Filled out from reference TRBV11-2 and TRBJ2-3, the complete variable domain reads EAGVAQSPRYKIIEKRQSVAFWCNPISGHATLYWYQQILGQGPKLLIQFQNNGVVDDSQLPKDRFSAERLKGVDSTLKIQPAKLEDSAVYLCASRTGVFTDTQYFGPGTRLTVL.

This clonotype was recorded many times. This rearrangement joins TRBV9 to TRBJ2-5, with 10 bases identical to TRBD2. The germline gives CDR1 SGDLS, CDR2 YYNGEE. The CDR3 contains 16 residues. The J segment lost 1 base and the V segment lost 4 bases, leaving 7 bases of the junction unmatched. CDR3 in DNA: TGTGCCAGCAGCCAAGGACTAGCGGTCGTCCAAGAGACCCAGTACTTC. This codes for CASSQGLAVVQETQYF.

The J gene is TRBJ2-1, the V gene TRBV11-1, with D perhaps being TRBD1 or TRBD2 (5 bases each). The V gene lost 9 bases and the J gene lost 9 bases, with 24 bases spanning the gap. This CDR3 has 15 residues. Germline CDR1 and CDR2: SGHAT and FQDESV (reference sequence). The CDR3 sequence: CASSINGATASEQFF. The CDR3 nucleotides read TGTGCCAGTAGTATCAACGGGGCTACGGCAAGTGAGCAGTTCTTC.

V and J are TRBV7-2 and TRBJ1-6; D gene unclear. V shed 7 bases and J shed 7 bases, with 17 bases lying between them. The CDR3 spans 15 residues. Germline values: CDR1 SGHTA, CDR2 FQGNSA. In DNA form, the CDR3 reads TGTGCCAGCACCCCGGTAGGAGCCCGGAATTCACCCCTCCACTTT. Translating gives CASTPVGARNSPLHF.

This clonotype was seen repeatedly, ten times or more. The chain combines TRBV12-3 or TRBV12-4 with TRBJ2-3; D might be TRBD2 (6 bases). The V and J ends lost 5 bases and 0 bases respectively, with 9 bases between them. CDR3 size: 14 residues. The CDR3 protein is CASSRDFSTDTQYF. In DNA form, the CDR3 reads TGTGCCAGCAGTAGGGACTTTAGCACAGATACGCAGTATTTT.

This clonotype is a singleton in its sample. The V gene is TRBV2, the J gene TRBJ2-7; 12 bases match TRBD2. Germline V gene sequence: CDR1 SNHLY, CDR2 FYNNEI. There are 15 residues in the CDR3. Trimming took 7 bases from V and 7 from J; bases not matched to a gene: 11. CDR3: CASNPASGRAGEQYF. CDR3 DNA: TGTGCCAGCAATCCGGCTAGCGGGAGGGCCGGGGAGCAGTACTTC.

This clonotype appeared a few times. The rearrangement joins TRBV12-3 or TRBV12-4 to TRBJ2-3; TRBD2 matches at 11 bases. CDR3 length: 16 amino acids. Germline trimming cut 5 bases from V and 4 bases from J; bases unmatched to any gene: 8. CDR3 nucleotide sequence: TGTGCCAGCAGTCCAACGCCGGGACTAGCGGCAGATACGCAGTATTTT. It specifies CASSPTPGLAADTQYF.

This clonotype has ten or more counts. The chain couples TRBV2 to TRBJ1-5, with 7 bases identical to TRBD1. The CDR3 length is 14 residues. The V gene's germline CDR1 is SNHLY and CDR2 FYNNEI. The trim removed 4 bases at V and 2 bases at J, leaving 2 bases unmatched. The CDR3 DNA is TGTGCCAGCAGTGCCGGACAGGGCAATCAGCCCCAGCATTTT. It codes for CASSAGQGNQPQHF.

The table lists this clonotype with many counts. The V and J genes are TRBV3-1 and TRBJ2-5, with 9 bases fitting TRBD2. V lost 0 bases to trimming and J lost 6 bases; unmatched junction nucleotides: 5. The CDR3 spans 15 residues. Germline assignment: CDR1 LGHDT and CDR2 YNNKEL (reference sequence). This CDR3 is CASSQEREGRQTQYF. The DNA for the CDR3 is TGTGCCAGCAGCCAAGAGCGGGAGGGTAGGCAGACCCAGTACTTC.

V gene TRBV6-1 combines with J gene TRBJ2-2; D is possibly TRBD1 or TRBD2 (6 bases each). Germline-derived CDR1 and CDR2 are MNHNS and SASEGT. Deletions cut 6 bases from V and 5 bases from J, with 16 bases between. The CDR3 is 15 residues long. For the CDR3, the DNA is TGTGCCAGCAGCCCCACGCAAGGGGGGACCGGGGAGCTGTTTTTT. This translates into CASSPTQGGTGELFF.

This clonotype was found many times. The gene calls are TRBV5-1 and TRBJ2-1, with D tentatively TRBD1 or TRBD2 (5 bases each). Germline V gene data show CDR1 as SGHRS and CDR2 as YFSETQ. The CDR3 length is 14 residues. V was cut by 3 bases and J by 2 bases, with 9 bases left in between. DNA of the CDR3: TGCGCCAGCAGCTCCTGGGACCCCTACAATGAGCAGTTCTTC. Amino acids: CASSSWDPYNEQFF.

This clonotype has ten or more counts. The rearrangement joins TRBV6-1 to TRBJ2-1; possible D gene TRBD2, 6 bases. Between the trimmed V and J ends, which lost 10 bases and 3 bases, there was a span of 19 bases. There are 15 residues in the CDR3. Looked up from germline, CDR1 is MNHNS and CDR2 is SASEGT. The CDR3 protein is CATFLPGGIYNEQFF. The CDR3 nucleotides read TGTGCCACATTCCTGCCGGGCGGGATCTACAATGAGCAGTTCTTC.

This clonotype was seen ten or more times. The rearrangement joins TRBV20-1 to TRBJ2-7, with 12 positions matching TRBD1. Germline trimming cut 5 bases from V and 6 bases from J; bases unmatched to any gene: 17. Germline V lookup: CDR1 DFQATT, CDR2 SNEGSKA (reference sequence). The CDR3 totals 17 residues. The CDR3 region is CSAAGQMWGQGASEQYF. The CDR3 DNA sequence: TGCAGTGCTGCGGGCCAGATGTGGGGACAGGGGGCAAGCGAGCAGTACTTC.

This clonotype has at least ten counts. The chain links TRBV3-1 to TRBJ1-1; perhaps TRBD1 as D (5 bases). V was shortened by 3 bases and J by 4 bases, with 9 bases between the two germline ends. The CDR3 length is 13 residues. Germline CDR1 reads LGHDT; CDR2 reads YNNKEL (reference sequence). DNA of the CDR3: TGTGCCAGCAGCCAGGGGGAGGGCACTGAAGCTTTCTTT. Translation gives CASSQGEGTEAFF.